The clone carrying this TCR beta chain was seen repeatedly, ten times or more. Its antigen is currently unknown. Its ends do not fully match the called genes, so a read error is possible. This sample stems from a study of blood T cells in healthy people across ages. Whole-study findings and limits: As age increased, TCR beta diversity per million T cells fell in a roughly linear fashion. Versus aged donors, long-lived donors had higher diversity and more naive CD4+ cells. The diversity estimates, figures obtained from one million T cells, were considered underestimates.

The germline CDR1 and CDR2 sequences are LGHNA and YSLEER. The CDR3 totals 14 residues. The authors ran a second PCR of 7 to 11 cycles using a sample-barcoded 5' primer and a J-beta primer mix. Each CDR3 protein is one row after TCRdb ran MiXCR on the 5' RACE reads. The sample shows about 900,000 distinct CDR3 sequences, around 48% of them seen only once. Donors each provided 9.5 to 10 milliliters of peripheral blood. The sample comprised blood. This receptor was obtained from a man aged 25-45 years in good health. The rearrangement uses TRBV4-3 and TRBJ2-3; D unclear. As DNA, the CDR3 is TGTGCCAGCAGCCAAGATAGAAGCACAGATACGCAGTATTTT. Protein sequence: CASSQDRSTDTQYF.